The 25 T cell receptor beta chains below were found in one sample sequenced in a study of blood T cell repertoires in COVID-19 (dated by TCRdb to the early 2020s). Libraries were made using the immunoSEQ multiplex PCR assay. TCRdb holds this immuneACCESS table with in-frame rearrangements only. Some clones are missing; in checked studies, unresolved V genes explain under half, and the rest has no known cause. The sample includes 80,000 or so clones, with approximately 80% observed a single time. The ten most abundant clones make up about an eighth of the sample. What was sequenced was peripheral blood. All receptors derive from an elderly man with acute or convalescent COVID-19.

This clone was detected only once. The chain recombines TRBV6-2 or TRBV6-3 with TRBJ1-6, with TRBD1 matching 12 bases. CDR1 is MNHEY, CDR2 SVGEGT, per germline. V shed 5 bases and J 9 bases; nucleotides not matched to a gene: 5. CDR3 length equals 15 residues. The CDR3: CASSDPGQGASPLHF. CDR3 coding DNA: TGTGCCAGCAGTGATCCGGGACAGGGGGCTTCACCCCTCCACTTT.

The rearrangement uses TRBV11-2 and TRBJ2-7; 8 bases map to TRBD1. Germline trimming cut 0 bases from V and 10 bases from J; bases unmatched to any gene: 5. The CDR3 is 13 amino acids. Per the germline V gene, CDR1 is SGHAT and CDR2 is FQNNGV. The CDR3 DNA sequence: TGTGCCAGCAGCTTAGATCAGGGGGCGAGACAGTACTTC. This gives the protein CASSLDQGARQYF.

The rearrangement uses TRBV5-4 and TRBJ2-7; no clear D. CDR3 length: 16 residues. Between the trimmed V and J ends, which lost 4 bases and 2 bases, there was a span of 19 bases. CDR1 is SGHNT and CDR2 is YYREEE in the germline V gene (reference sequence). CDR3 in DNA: TGTGCCAGCAGCATTGGTGGTGGAGAGGCCGCCTACGAGCAGTACTTC. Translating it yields CASSIGGGEAAYEQYF. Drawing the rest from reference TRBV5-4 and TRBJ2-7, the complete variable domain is ETGVTQSPTHLIKTRGQQVTLRCSSQSGHNTVSWYQQALGQGPQFIFQYYREEENGRGNFPPRFSGLQFPNYSSELNVNALELDDSALYLCASSIGGGEAAYEQYFGPGTRLTVT.

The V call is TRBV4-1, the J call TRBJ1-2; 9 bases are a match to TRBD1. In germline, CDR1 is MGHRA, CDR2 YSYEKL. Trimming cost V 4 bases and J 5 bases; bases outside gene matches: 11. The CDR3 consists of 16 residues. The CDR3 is CASSPRDPDRGYGYTF. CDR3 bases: TGCGCCAGCAGCCCGCGCGACCCGGACAGGGGATATGGCTACACCTTC.

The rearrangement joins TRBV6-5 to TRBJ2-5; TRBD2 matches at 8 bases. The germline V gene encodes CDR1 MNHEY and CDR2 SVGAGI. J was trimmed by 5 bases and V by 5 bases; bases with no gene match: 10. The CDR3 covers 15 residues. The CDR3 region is CASSRTSQGQETQYF. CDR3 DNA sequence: TGTGCCAGCAGTAGGACTAGCCAGGGTCAGGAGACCCAGTACTTC.

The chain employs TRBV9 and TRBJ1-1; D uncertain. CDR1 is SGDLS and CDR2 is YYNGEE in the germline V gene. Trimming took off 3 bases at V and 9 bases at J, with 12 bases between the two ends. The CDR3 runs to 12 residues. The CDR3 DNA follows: TGTGCCAGCAGCGGAGGGCTGGGGAAAGCTTTCTTT. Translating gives CASSGGLGKAFF.

This chain's CDR3 is CASSWSSGGTDTQYF. CDR3 sequence (DNA): TGTGCCAGTAGTTGGTCTAGCGGGGGCACAGATACGCAGTATTTT. The rearrangement uses TRBV19 and TRBJ2-3; 9 bases are shared with TRBD2. CDR1 and CDR2 (germline): LNHDA, SQIVND (reference sequence). This CDR3 is built from 15 residues. After removal of 5 bases from V and 1 base from J, the junction contained 4 bases not matched to a gene. Complete variable domain (other parts from reference TRBV19 and TRBJ2-3): DGGITQSPKYLFRKEGQNVTLSCEQNLNHDAMYWYRQDPGQGLRLIYYSQIVNDFQKGDIAEGYSVSREKKESFPLTVTSAQKNPTAFYLCASSWSSGGTDTQYFGPGTRLTVL.

CDR3 region: CASSSGLVGTDTQYF. The CDR3 coding sequence is TGTGCCAGCAGCTCCGGACTAGTTGGCACAGATACGCAGTATTTT. The chain employs TRBV5-4 and TRBJ2-3, with TRBD2 matching over 7 bases. The trim removed 3 bases at V and 1 base at J, leaving 5 bases unmatched. Germline values: CDR1 SGHNT, CDR2 YYREEE (reference sequence). This CDR3 has 15 residues.

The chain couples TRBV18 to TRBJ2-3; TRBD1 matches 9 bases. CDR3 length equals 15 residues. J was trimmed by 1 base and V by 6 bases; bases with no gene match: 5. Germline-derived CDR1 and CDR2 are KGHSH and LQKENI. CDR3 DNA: TGTGCCAGCTCGTTACAGGGGGCCGGCACAGATACGCAGTATTTT. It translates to CASSLQGAGTDTQYF.

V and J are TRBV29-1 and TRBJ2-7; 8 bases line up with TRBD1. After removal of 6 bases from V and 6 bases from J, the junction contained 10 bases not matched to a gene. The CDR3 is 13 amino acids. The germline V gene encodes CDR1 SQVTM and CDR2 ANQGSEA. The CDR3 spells CSVVDNTGGEQYF. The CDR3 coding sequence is TGCAGCGTCGTCGATAACACAGGGGGCGAGCAGTACTTC.

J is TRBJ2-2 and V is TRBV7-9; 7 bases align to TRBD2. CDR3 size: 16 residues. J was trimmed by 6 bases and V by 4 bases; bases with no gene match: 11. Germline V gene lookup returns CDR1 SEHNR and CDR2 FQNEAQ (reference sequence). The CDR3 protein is CASSSPGGPGAGELFF. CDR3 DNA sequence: TGTGCCAGCAGCTCCCCGGGGGGTCCGGGAGCCGGGGAGCTGTTTTTT.

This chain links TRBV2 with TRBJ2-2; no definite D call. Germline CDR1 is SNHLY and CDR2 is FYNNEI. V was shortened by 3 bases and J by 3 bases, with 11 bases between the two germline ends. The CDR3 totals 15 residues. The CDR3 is CASSDQTGYTGELFF. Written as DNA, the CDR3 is TGTGCCAGCAGTGATCAGACTGGCTACACCGGGGAGCTGTTTTTT.

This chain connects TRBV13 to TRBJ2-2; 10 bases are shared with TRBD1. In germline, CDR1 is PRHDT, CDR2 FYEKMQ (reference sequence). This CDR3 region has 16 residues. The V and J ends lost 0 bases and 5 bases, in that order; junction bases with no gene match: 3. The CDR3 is CASSLGGTGVTGELFF. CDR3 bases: TGTGCCAGCAGCTTAGGTGGGACAGGGGTTACCGGGGAGCTGTTTTTT.

The CDR3 loop reads CSASSFARYEQYF. The CDR3 coding sequence is TGCAGTGCTAGTAGCTTCGCCCGCTACGAGCAGTACTTC. This rearrangement joins TRBV20-1 to TRBJ2-7; D is undetermined. Per germline, CDR1 DFQATT and CDR2 SNEGSKA (reference sequence). CDR3 length: 13 residues. The V end was cut by 3 bases, the J end by 3 bases, with 12 bases between.

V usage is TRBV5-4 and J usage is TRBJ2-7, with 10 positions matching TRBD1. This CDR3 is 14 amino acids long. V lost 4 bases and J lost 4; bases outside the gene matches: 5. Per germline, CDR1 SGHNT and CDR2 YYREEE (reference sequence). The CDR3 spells CASSLRTGGYEQYF. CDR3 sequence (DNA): TGTGCCAGCAGCCTCCGGACAGGGGGTTACGAGCAGTACTTC.

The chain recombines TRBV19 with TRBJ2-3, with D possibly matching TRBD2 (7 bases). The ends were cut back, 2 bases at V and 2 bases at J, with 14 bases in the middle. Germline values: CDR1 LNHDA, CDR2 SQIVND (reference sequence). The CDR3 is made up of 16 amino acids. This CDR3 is CASSIKYRGATDTQYF. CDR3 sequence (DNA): TGTGCCAGTAGTATAAAGTATCGGGGGGCCACAGATACGCAGTATTTT.

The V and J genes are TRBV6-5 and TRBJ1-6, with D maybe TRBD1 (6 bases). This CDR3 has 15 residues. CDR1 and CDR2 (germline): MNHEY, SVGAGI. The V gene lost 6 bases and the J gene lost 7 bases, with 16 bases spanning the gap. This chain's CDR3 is CASRSLTGLNSPLHF. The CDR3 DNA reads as TGTGCCAGCAGATCCCTCACAGGGCTGAATTCACCCCTCCACTTT.

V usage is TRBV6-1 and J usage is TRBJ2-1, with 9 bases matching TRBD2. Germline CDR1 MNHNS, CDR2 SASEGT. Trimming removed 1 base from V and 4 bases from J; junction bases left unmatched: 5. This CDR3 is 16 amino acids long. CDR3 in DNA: TGTGCCAGCAGTGAAGTGTTAGCGGGGGTATACAATGAGCAGTTCTTC. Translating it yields CASSEVLAGVYNEQFF.

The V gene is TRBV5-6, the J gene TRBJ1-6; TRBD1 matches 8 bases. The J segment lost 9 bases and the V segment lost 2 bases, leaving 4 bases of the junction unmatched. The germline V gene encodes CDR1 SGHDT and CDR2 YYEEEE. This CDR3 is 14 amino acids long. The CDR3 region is CASSFGQGISPLHF. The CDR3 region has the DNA TGTGCCAGCAGCTTCGGACAGGGCATTTCACCCCTCCACTTT.

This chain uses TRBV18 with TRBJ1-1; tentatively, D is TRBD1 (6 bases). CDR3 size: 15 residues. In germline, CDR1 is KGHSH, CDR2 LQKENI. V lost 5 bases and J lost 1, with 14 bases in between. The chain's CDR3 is CASSEDSRWNTEAFF. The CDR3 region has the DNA TGTGCCAGCTCAGAGGACAGCCGATGGAACACTGAAGCTTTCTTT.

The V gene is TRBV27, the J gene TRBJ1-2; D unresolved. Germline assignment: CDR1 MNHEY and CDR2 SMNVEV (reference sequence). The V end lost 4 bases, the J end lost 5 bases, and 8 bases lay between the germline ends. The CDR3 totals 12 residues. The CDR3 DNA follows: TGTGCCAGCAGTTCCGGGGTGTATGGCTACACCTTC. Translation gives CASSSGVYGYTF.

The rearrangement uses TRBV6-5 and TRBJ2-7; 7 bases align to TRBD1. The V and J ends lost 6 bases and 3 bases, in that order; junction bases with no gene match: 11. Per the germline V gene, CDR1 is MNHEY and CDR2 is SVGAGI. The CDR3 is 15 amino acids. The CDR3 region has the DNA TGTGCCAGCAGCTCGCTGACAGGGTCGGGCTACGAGCAGTACTTC. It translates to CASSSLTGSGYEQYF.

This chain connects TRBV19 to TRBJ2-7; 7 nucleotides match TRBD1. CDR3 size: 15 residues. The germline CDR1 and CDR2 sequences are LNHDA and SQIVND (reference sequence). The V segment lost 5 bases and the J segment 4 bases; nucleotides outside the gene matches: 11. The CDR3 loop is CASSPSSGQRYEQYF. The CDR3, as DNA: TGTGCCAGTAGTCCGTCTTCGGGACAGAGATACGAGCAGTACTTC.

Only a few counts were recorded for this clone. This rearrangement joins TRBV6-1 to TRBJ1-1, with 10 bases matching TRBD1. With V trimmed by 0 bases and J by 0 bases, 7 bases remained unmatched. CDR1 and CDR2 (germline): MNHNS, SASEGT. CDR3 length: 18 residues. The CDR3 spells CASSEARRQGAMNTEAFF. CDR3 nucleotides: TGTGCCAGCAGTGAAGCGCGCCGACAGGGGGCTATGAACACTGAAGCTTTCTTT.

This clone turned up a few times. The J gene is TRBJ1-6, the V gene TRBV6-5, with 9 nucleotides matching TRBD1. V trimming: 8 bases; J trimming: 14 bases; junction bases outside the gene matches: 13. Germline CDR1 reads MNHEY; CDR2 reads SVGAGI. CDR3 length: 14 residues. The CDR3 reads CASVGMGTGSTLHF. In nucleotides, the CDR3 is TGTGCCAGCGTTGGTATGGGGACAGGGTCAACCCTCCACTTT.